Each of the 29 T cell receptor beta chains below was sequenced from the same sample in a study of read filtering for tumor transcriptome and immune sequencing. Molecular barcoded adaptors covering alpha/delta and beta/gamma chains were used on about 390 ng RNA. TCRdb ran MiXCR on the reads and lists one entry per CDR3 protein. The profile shows about 86,000 distinct CDR3 sequences, over 9% of them singletons. Sequenced input: a population of CD138-negative cells sorted from bone marrow. The receptors here all came from a donor aged 40 or older with multiple myeloma.

This clonotype came up many times. V usage is TRBV6-1 and J usage is TRBJ2-5; the D gene is possibly TRBD2 (5 bases). Germline CDR1 reads MNHNS; CDR2 reads SASEGT. Between the trimmed V and J ends, which lost 7 bases and 7 bases, there was a span of 16 bases. The length of the CDR3 is 13 residues. The CDR3, as DNA: TGTGCCAGCACCTTGGGGAGATCTGGGACCCAGTACTTC. It is translated as CASTLGRSGTQYF.

This clonotype was recorded at least ten times. The chain joins TRBV28 to TRBJ2-6, with D perhaps given as TRBD1 or TRBD2 (5 bases each). This CDR3 has 16 residues. Germline V gives CDR1 MDHEN, CDR2 SYDVKM. Trimming removed 4 bases at V and 4 bases at J, with 14 bases between. The DNA of the CDR3 is TGTGCCAGCAGTTCTCAGGGAGTGGGAGGGGCCAACGTCCTGACTTTC. This translates into CASSSQGVGGANVLTF.

This clonotype was seen repeatedly, ten times or more. The chain has TRBV28 and TRBJ1-5, with D perhaps matching TRBD1 (5 bases). Trimming took 6 bases from V and 6 from J, leaving 9 bases between them. CDR3 size: 12 residues. Germline V CDR1 and CDR2: MDHEN, SYDVKM. DNA for the CDR3: TGTGCCAGCAGCTTGGGGGGTCAGCCCCAGCATTTT. Translating gives CASSLGGQPQHF.

The chain is built from TRBV2 and TRBJ2-7; 9 bases map to TRBD2. Germline trimming cut 4 bases from V and 5 bases from J; bases unmatched to any gene: 6. CDR3 length: 14 amino acids. The V gene's germline CDR1 is SNHLY and CDR2 FYNNEI. Here the CDR3 reads CASSAGLADNEQYF. CDR3 in DNA: TGTGCCAGCAGTGCGGGACTAGCCGACAACGAGCAGTACTTC.

As for this clonotype: This may be a read error: a much more frequent sequence differs by one nucleotide. The chain recombines TRBV5-8 with TRBJ2-3, with 8 bases matching TRBD2. Looked up from germline, CDR1 is SGHTS and CDR2 is YDEGEE. The CDR3 sequence is 16 residues long. The chain's CDR3 is CAGSSVPGLGGDTQYF. The CDR3 coding sequence is TGTGCCGGCAGCAGTGTACCGGGACTAGGGGGAGATACGCAGTATTTT. Looking up the rest from reference TRBV5-8 and TRBJ2-3 gives the full variable domain: EAGVTQSPTHLIKTRGQQATLRCSPISGHTSVYWYQQALGLGLQFLLWYDEGEERNRGNFPPRFSGRQFPNYSSELNVNALELEDSALYLCAGSSVPGLGGDTQYFGPGTRLTVL.

This clonotype was seen more than once but under ten times. At one end the junction does not follow the germline gene, possibly because of a read error. The chain combines TRBV20-1 with TRBJ2-1; 7 bases agree with TRBD2. The CDR3 spans 13 residues. The germline gives CDR1 DFQATT, CDR2 SNEGSKA (reference sequence). CDR3 protein: CSASPRDYHEQFF. The CDR3 nucleotides are TGCAGTGCAAGCCCTCGGGACTACCATGAGCAGTTCTTC.

This clonotype came up many times. V usage is TRBV2 and J usage is TRBJ1-4, with D possibly TRBD1 on 5 matching bases. V was pared by 8 bases and J by 12 bases, with 19 bases between. Germline V CDR1 and CDR2: SNHLY, FYNNEI. The CDR3 is 13 amino acids. The CDR3 DNA reads TGTGCCAGCTTGGGACTCCCGCCGGCGGAACTGTTTTTT. As protein: CASLGLPPAELFF.

About this clonotype: A much larger clone lies a single base off, so this may be a read error. Since no conserved phenylalanine or tryptophan closes the CDR3, a read error is the likely cause. This chain uses TRBV20-1 with TRBJ2-7; 7 nucleotides agree with TRBD2. Germline CDR1 reads DFQATT; CDR2 reads SNEGSKA (reference sequence). With 1 base clipped from V and 5 bases from J, the junction kept 5 bases outside the gene matches. CDR3 size: 13 residues. CDR3 amino acids: CSARGGRGNEQYY. In nucleotides, the CDR3 is TGCAGTGCTAGAGGCGGGAGAGGGAACGAGCAGTACTAC.

There are many counts of this clonotype. This rearrangement joins TRBV11-2 to TRBJ2-1, with no clear D. V dropped 5 bases and J dropped 0 bases, with 14 bases sitting between them. Germline V gene sequence: CDR1 SGHAT, CDR2 FQNNGV. The CDR3 extends over 16 amino acids. CDR3 sequence: CASSPLGGYSYNEQFF. CDR3 in DNA: TGTGCCAGCAGCCCCCTTGGCGGCTACTCCTACAATGAGCAGTTCTTC.

This clonotype was found many times. The chain uses TRBV19 and TRBJ2-5; D is unresolved. The CDR3 runs to 13 residues. V lost 6 bases, J lost 4 bases, and 12 bases lay in between. CDR1 and CDR2 (germline): LNHDA, SQIVND (reference sequence). Written as DNA, the CDR3 is TGTGCCAGTAGCTGGAAGGTTACAGAGACCCAGTACTTC. Its translation: CASSWKVTETQYF.

The chain carries TRBV28 and TRBJ2-7; a possible D gene is TRBD2 (5 bases). Germline lookup yields CDR1 MDHEN and CDR2 SYDVKM. Trimming cost V 10 bases and J 5 bases, with 24 bases left between them. The CDR3 is made up of 15 amino acids. CDR3 amino acids: CATNGPGSGRDEQYF. Written as DNA, the CDR3 is TGTGCCACCAACGGTCCGGGAAGTGGCCGGGACGAGCAGTACTTC.

This clonotype was found a few times. The chain is built from TRBV20-1 and TRBJ2-5; D possibly corresponds to TRBD1 (6 bases). Germline V gene sequence: CDR1 DFQATT, CDR2 SNEGSKA (reference sequence). The CDR3 runs 14 residues. V lost 0 bases, J lost 5 bases, and 13 bases lay in between. In DNA, the CDR3 is TGCAGTGCTAGAGAGCCAGGCCAGGGGGAGACCCAGTACTTC. Translating gives CSAREPGQGETQYF.

This clonotype was seen repeatedly, ten times or more. The chain combines TRBV18 with TRBJ2-3; no clear D. The ends were cut back, 1 base at V and 7 bases at J, with 6 bases in the middle. Germline CDR1 reads KGHSH; CDR2 reads LQKENI. CDR3 length equals 12 residues. CDR3 protein: CASSPQDYTQYF. The CDR3 DNA is TGTGCCAGCTCACCACAGGATTATACGCAGTATTTT.

The V and J genes are TRBV7-9 and TRBJ1-1; 8 bases are shared with TRBD1. The length of the CDR3 is 14 residues. After removal of 3 bases from V and 4 bases from J, the junction contained 4 bases not matched to a gene. The germline V gene has CDR1 SEHNR and CDR2 FQNEAQ (reference sequence). DNA of the CDR3: TGTGCCAGCAGCTTCGACAGGGGATCCACTGAAGCTTTCTTT. As protein: CASSFDRGSTEAFF.

At least ten counts were recorded for this clonotype. This chain links TRBV7-9 with TRBJ2-7; D remains ambiguous. V lost 4 bases and J 3 bases, leaving 7 bases between the germline ends. This CDR3 has 12 residues. Germline V CDR1 and CDR2: SEHNR, FQNEAQ (reference sequence). This chain's CDR3 is CASSYNVYEQYF. CDR3 coding DNA: TGTGCCAGCAGCTATAACGTCTACGAGCAGTACTTC.

The sample holds many counts of this clonotype. The junction differs from germline at one of its ends, possibly a read error. The chain joins TRBV20-1 to TRBJ1-5, with D perhaps TRBD1 (5 bases). This CDR3 contains 11 residues. CDR1 and CDR2 from the germline V gene are DFQATT and SNEGSKA (reference sequence). In DNA, the CDR3 is TGCAGTGCTAGAGATAATCTGGGGCCGGTTTTT. Its protein product is CSARDNLGPVF.

This clonotype was observed at least ten times. The chain joins TRBV10-3 to TRBJ2-5; D unclear. Germline lookup yields CDR1 ENHRY and CDR2 SYGVKD. The V end lost 2 bases, the J end lost 3 bases, and 7 bases lay between the germline ends. The CDR3 length is 13 residues. The CDR3 region is CAISERGKETQYF. Written as DNA, the CDR3 is TGTGCCATCAGTGAGCGCGGAAAAGAGACCCAGTACTTC.

The sample holds many counts of this clonotype. The chain recombines TRBV7-2 with TRBJ2-2; 7 positions match TRBD1. CDR3 length: 14 residues. Germline V CDR1 and CDR2: SGHTA, FQGNSA. V gave up 3 bases and J gave up 5 bases; unmatched junction bases: 3. As DNA, the CDR3 is TGTGCCAGCAGCTTCGCACAGGGGACCGGGGAGCTGTTTTTT. Amino acids: CASSFAQGTGELFF.

At least ten counts were recorded for this clonotype. CDR3 nucleotide sequence: TGTGCCAGCAGCCAAACTCTAGCGGGAGAGTCTCTGTTCTTC. Translation: CASSQTLAGESLFF. V and J are TRBV7-3 and TRBJ2-1, with 10 bases that match TRBD2. The CDR3 is 14 amino acids. Germline CDR1 reads SGHTA; CDR2 reads FQGTGA. V gave up 5 bases and J gave up 15 bases; unmatched junction bases: 13.

Concerning this clonotype itself: This is likely a read error, given that the CDR3 carries no conserved phenylalanine or tryptophan at its end. The chain uses TRBV28 and TRBJ2-1; 9 bases agree with TRBD2. V lost 8 bases, J lost 7 bases, and 9 bases stayed unmatched. This CDR3 has 14 amino acids. Germline-derived CDR1 and CDR2 are MDHEN and SYDVKM. CDR3 sequence: CASSTTSGRNEQFI. CDR3 DNA: TGTGCCAGCTCCACGACCAGCGGGAGGAATGAGCAGTTCATC.

A word on this clonotype: A much larger clone is a single base away; this may be a read error. The CDR3 sequence is CAISETGSRTGELIF. The CDR3 DNA reads as TGTGCCATCAGTGAGACAGGGTCCCGCACCGGGGAGCTGATTTTT. The chain joins TRBV10-3 to TRBJ2-2; possible D gene TRBD1, 6 bases. Germline CDR1 reads ENHRY; CDR2 reads SYGVKD. CDR3 length: 15 residues.

This rearrangement joins TRBV28 to TRBJ2-1; 7 nucleotides align to TRBD1. Germline V gene sequence: CDR1 MDHEN, CDR2 SYDVKM. Trimming cost V 3 bases and J 10 bases; bases outside gene matches: 12. This CDR3 is 15 amino acids long. CDR3 protein: CASSFQQQGSGEQFF. In DNA, the CDR3 is TGTGCCAGCAGTTTTCAGCAACAGGGGTCAGGGGAGCAGTTCTTC.

This clonotype was recorded at least ten times. V usage is TRBV6-2 or TRBV6-3 and J usage is TRBJ2-1; TRBD1 aligns across 7 bases. There are 14 residues in the CDR3. J was trimmed by 5 bases and V by 1 base; bases with no gene match: 2. In germline, CDR1 is MNHEY, CDR2 SVGEGT. The CDR3: CASSYWTGNNEQFF. DNA of the CDR3: TGTGCCAGCAGTTACTGGACAGGAAACAATGAGCAGTTCTTC.

This clonotype showed up many times. J is TRBJ2-7 and V is TRBV6-5; TRBD1 agrees at 7 bases. The ends lost 6 bases at V and 3 bases at J; junction bases unmatched: 8. Germline CDR1 is MNHEY and CDR2 is SVGAGI. The CDR3 runs to 14 residues. The CDR3 region is CASRQPGQSYEQYF. The CDR3 nucleotides are TGTGCCAGCAGACAACCGGGACAGAGCTACGAGCAGTACTTC.

This clonotype came up many times. V usage is TRBV7-3 and J usage is TRBJ2-1, with a weak D call TRBD1 (6 bases). Looked up from germline, CDR1 is SGHTA and CDR2 is FQGTGA. V dropped 1 base and J dropped 10 bases, with 17 bases sitting between them. The length of the CDR3 is 15 residues. The CDR3 bases are TGTGCCAGCAGCTTAAGACGAGGGGGTCTTCAGGAGCAGTTCTTC. Translation gives CASSLRRGGLQEQFF.

In this sample, this clonotype turned up many times. The chain employs TRBV6-5 and TRBJ1-5, with no clear D. V lost 0 bases and J 9 bases, leaving 12 bases between the germline ends. The CDR3 covers 14 residues. The germline gives CDR1 MNHEY, CDR2 SVGAGI. The CDR3 reads CASSYSNQAGPQHF. DNA for the CDR3: TGTGCCAGCAGTTACTCGAACCAAGCGGGGCCCCAGCATTTT.

This clonotype was recorded many times. This chain joins TRBV5-1 and TRBJ2-5; the D gene is possibly TRBD1 (6 bases). V was pared by 0 bases and J by 1 base, with 7 bases between. The CDR3 loop spans 14 amino acids. CDR1 and CDR2 (germline): SGHRS, YFSETQ. CDR3 DNA sequence: TGCGCCAGCAGCTTGGGAGGGGGCCAAGAGACCCAGTACTTC. It translates to CASSLGGGQETQYF.

This clonotype was recorded a few times. The chain is built from TRBV20-1 and TRBJ1-3; maybe TRBD1 (5 bases). This CDR3 region has 15 residues. Per the germline V gene, CDR1 is DFQATT and CDR2 is SNEGSKA (reference sequence). The V and J ends lost 1 base and 0 bases respectively, with 10 bases between them. The DNA for the CDR3 is TGCAGTGCTAGAGTACCGACAGCCTCTGGAAACACCATATATTTT. This sequence encodes CSARVPTASGNTIYF.

There are many counts of this clonotype. This chain links TRBV6-6 with TRBJ2-7, with 9 bases fitting TRBD2. V shed 2 bases, J shed 0 bases, and the junction held 11 bases outside the gene matches. This CDR3 is built from 18 residues. Germline V gene data show CDR1 as MNHNY and CDR2 as SVGAGI (reference sequence). CDR3 in DNA: TGTGCCAGCAGTTACGGTCCCCTTAGCGGGGGTAGCTCCTACGAGCAGTACTTC. This codes for CASSYGPLSGGSSYEQYF.